The 29 T cell receptor beta chains listed next were all sequenced from one sample in a study of OX40 agonist ivuxolimab in advanced cancers. Repertoires were generated with immunoSEQ multiplex PCR, while TCRdb's copy carries only in-frame clones and drops some. The repertoire has about 72,000 clones, under 90% of them found once; the top ten carry approximately 2.4%. This specimen was CD4+ or CD8+ T cells sorted from blood, taken in a trial of the OX40 agonist ivuxolimab. These receptors were obtained from an adult with an advanced solid tumor such as melanoma, head and neck, liver or kidney cancer.

The chain combines TRBV5-6 with TRBJ1-1, with D possibly being TRBD1 (5 bases). CDR1 SGHDT and CDR2 YYEEEE come from the germline V gene. CDR3 size: 14 residues. The V end lost 2 bases, the J end lost 5 bases, and 13 bases lay between the germline ends. CDR3 in DNA: TGTGCCAGCAGCTTAGGGGTAGTAGGGACTGAAGCTTTCTTT. Amino acids: CASSLGVVGTEAFF.

This chain joins TRBV2 and TRBJ1-2; 8 bases are a match to TRBD1. Per germline, CDR1 SNHLY and CDR2 FYNNEI. Trimming removed 5 bases from V and 4 bases from J; junction bases left unmatched: 6. There are 14 residues in the CDR3. The CDR3, as DNA: TGTGCCAGCAGTTCTGACAGGGGTAGCTATGGCTACACCTTC. It encodes CASSSDRGSYGYTF.

This clone was picked up one time. Written as DNA, the CDR3 is TGTGCCACGGCGGGACTAGCGGGAGGAGAGACCCAGTACTTC. It specifies CATAGLAGGETQYF. The chain employs TRBV28 and TRBJ2-5; 15 bases align to TRBD2. Germline V lookup: CDR1 MDHEN, CDR2 SYDVKM. The CDR3 sequence is 14 residues long. J lost 4 bases, V lost 10 bases, and 4 bases had no gene match.

The chain has TRBV5-4 and TRBJ1-2, with unresolved D. Trimming took 4 bases from V and 4 from J, leaving 5 bases between them. Looked up from germline, CDR1 is SGHNT and CDR2 is YYREEE (reference sequence). The length of the CDR3 is 11 residues. The CDR3 loop reads CASSSLYGYTF. The DNA for the CDR3 is TGTGCCAGCAGCAGCCTCTATGGCTACACCTTC.

The rearrangement joins TRBV14 to TRBJ1-1, with a weak D call TRBD1 (5 bases). Germline V gene lookup returns CDR1 SGHDN and CDR2 FVKESK. The V and J ends lost 2 bases and 4 bases respectively, with 11 bases between them. CDR3 length: 14 amino acids. The CDR3 spells CASSQNAGGTEAFF. The CDR3 coding sequence is TGTGCCAGCAGCCAAAACGCGGGGGGCACTGAAGCTTTCTTT.

V is TRBV5-1 and J is TRBJ1-2; 7 bases match TRBD1. Germline V CDR1 and CDR2: SGHRS, YFSETQ. V was clipped by 0 bases and J by 5 bases; unmatched bases: 7. The CDR3 spans 15 residues. The CDR3 loop reads CASSLGQGEGYGYTF. The CDR3 DNA is TGCGCCAGCAGCTTGGGACAGGGTGAAGGGTATGGCTACACCTTC.

This clone showed up just once. The chain combines TRBV6-1 with TRBJ2-3; TRBD2 might be the D (5 bases). V lost 1 base to trimming and J lost 7 bases, with 12 bases between them. CDR1 is MNHNS and CDR2 is SASEGT in the germline V gene. This CDR3 spans 14 amino acids. CDR3 coding DNA: TGTGCCAGCAGTGAAGGTCCCACTAGTCATACGCAGTATTTT. The encoded protein is CASSEGPTSHTQYF.

The genes are TRBV12-1 and TRBJ1-2. TRBV12-1 is a pseudogene locus. This CDR3 spans 16 amino acids. CDR3: CASSSPGGFSDYGYTF. The CDR3 DNA reads as TGTGCCAGCAGTTCTCCTGGGGGGTTCAGTGACTATGGCTACACCTTC.

This clone was seen just once. The chain recombines TRBV4-1 with TRBJ1-5; D gene ambiguous. The germline V gene encodes CDR1 MGHRA and CDR2 YSYEKL. The CDR3 is made up of 15 amino acids. Trimming pared 1 base from V and 1 base from J, leaving 8 bases between. The DNA for the CDR3 is TGCGCCAGCAGCCAAGGAGGGAACAGCAATCAGCCCCAGCATTTT. This sequence encodes CASSQGGNSNQPQHF.

The J gene is TRBJ2-1, the V gene TRBV7-9; 10 nucleotides line up with TRBD2. The CDR3 is 16 residues long. J gave up 3 bases and V 1 base, and 3 bases lay outside the gene matches. In germline, CDR1 is SEHNR, CDR2 FQNEAQ (reference sequence). The CDR3 region has the DNA TGTGCCAGCAGCTTAGGACTAGCGGGTCACTACAATGAGCAGTTCTTC. This encodes CASSLGLAGHYNEQFF. Complete variable domain (other parts from reference TRBV7-9 and TRBJ2-1): DTGVSQNPRHKITKRGQNVTFRCDPISEHNRLYWYRQTLGQGPEFLTYFQNEAQLEKSRLLSDRFSAERPKGSFSTLEIQRTEQGDSAMYLCASSLGLAGHYNEQFFGPGTRLTVL.

The chain links TRBV30 to TRBJ2-7, with TRBD1 matching over 9 bases. J lost 0 bases, V lost 5 bases, and 5 bases had no gene match. Germline CDR1 GTSNPN, CDR2 SVGIG (reference sequence). The CDR3 totals 14 residues. CDR3 sequence: CAWDRGMLSYEQYF. The CDR3 DNA reads as TGTGCCTGGGACAGGGGGATGCTCTCCTACGAGCAGTACTTC.

The J gene is TRBJ2-4, the V gene TRBV9, with 8 positions matching TRBD1. The germline V gene has CDR1 SGDLS and CDR2 YYNGEE. This CDR3 has 13 amino acids. Trimming removed 4 bases from V and 8 bases from J; junction bases left unmatched: 5. This CDR3 is CASSSPDRDIQYF. The CDR3 DNA follows: TGTGCCAGCAGCTCGCCGGACAGGGACATTCAGTACTTC.

The J gene is TRBJ2-3, the V gene TRBV5-8; D gene uncertain. Germline CDR1 reads SGHTS; CDR2 reads YDEGEE. This CDR3 has 14 amino acids. Trimming pared 4 bases from V and 4 bases from J, leaving 13 bases between. The CDR3 loop reads CASSLRIRPDTQYF. CDR3 sequence (DNA): TGTGCCAGCAGCCTCCGGATCAGGCCAGATACGCAGTATTTT.

The gene calls are TRBV6-6 and TRBJ1-1; 8 nucleotides align to TRBD1. This CDR3 has 11 amino acids. The junction had 0 bases not matched to a gene; V was cut back by 2 bases and J by 10 bases. The germline gives CDR1 MNHNY, CDR2 SVGAGI (reference sequence). CDR3 region: CASSYDRGAFF. The CDR3 DNA follows: TGTGCCAGCAGTTACGACAGGGGAGCTTTCTTT.

This rearrangement joins TRBV6-6 to TRBJ2-1; D assignment may be TRBD1 or TRBD2 (6 bases each). The V and J ends lost 8 bases and 3 bases respectively, with 14 bases between them. The CDR3 loop spans 14 amino acids. The germline gives CDR1 MNHNY, CDR2 SVGAGI (reference sequence). In DNA, the CDR3 is TGTGCCAGCTCTAGGGGGACTCACTACAATGAGCAGTTCTTC. Translated, it gives CASSRGTHYNEQFF.

The genes are TRBV2 and TRBJ2-5, with D possibly being TRBD2 (5 bases). V was trimmed by 4 bases and J by 2 bases, leaving 8 bases between them. CDR3 size: 13 residues. Looked up from germline, CDR1 is SNHLY and CDR2 is FYNNEI. CDR3 region: CASSGRGQETQYF. CDR3 coding DNA: TGTGCCAGCAGTGGCCGCGGGCAAGAGACCCAGTACTTC.

This chain links TRBV4-2 with TRBJ2-5; D is possibly TRBD2 (6 bases). V was clipped by 4 bases and J by 5 bases, with 17 bases between them. The CDR3 runs 15 residues. The germline CDR1 and CDR2 sequences are LGHNA and YNFKEQ. CDR3 protein: CASSPAGLGGETQYF. The CDR3 DNA follows: TGTGCCAGCAGCCCGGCGGGACTGGGTGGCGAGACCCAGTACTTC.

J is TRBJ1-5 and V is TRBV5-1; D may be TRBD1 (6 bases). CDR1 is SGHRS and CDR2 is YFSETQ in the germline V gene. Between the trimmed V and J ends, which lost 10 bases and 3 bases, there was a span of 14 bases. The CDR3 spans 13 residues. CDR3 protein: CARPGQYNQPQHF. The CDR3 coding sequence is TGCGCCCGCCCAGGACAGTACAATCAGCCCCAGCATTTT.

The chain recombines TRBV10-3 with TRBJ1-5, with 7 bases identical to TRBD1. Germline V gene data show CDR1 as ENHRY and CDR2 as SYGVKD. Trimming took 6 bases from V and 5 from J; bases not matched to a gene: 7. The CDR3 sequence is 14 residues long. DNA for the CDR3: TGTGCCATCAGCGGTTTGGGACAGCATCAGCCCCAGCATTTT. Its protein product is CAISGLGQHQPQHF.

CDR3 in DNA: TGTGCCAGTAGTATGGGGGGGACTTTCTATGGCTACACCTTC. Amino acid sequence: CASSMGGTFYGYTF. The rearrangement links TRBV19 to TRBJ1-2; D possibly corresponds to TRBD1 (5 bases). Germline V gives CDR1 LNHDA, CDR2 SQIVND (reference sequence). CDR3 size: 14 residues. The V gene lost 3 bases and the J gene lost 4 bases, with 12 bases spanning the gap.

The V gene is TRBV2, the J gene TRBJ2-7; weak D call: TRBD1 (5 bases). The germline V gene has CDR1 SNHLY and CDR2 FYNNEI. V was pared by 6 bases and J by 6 bases, with 9 bases between. The CDR3 sequence is 11 residues long. CDR3 in amino acids: CASRDMGEQYF. In DNA form, the CDR3 reads TGTGCCAGCAGGGACATGGGCGAGCAGTACTTC.

The gene calls are TRBV12-5 and TRBJ2-7; no definite D call. Trimming pared 2 bases from V and 3 bases from J, leaving 11 bases between. The CDR3 contains 14 residues. In germline, CDR1 is LGHNT, CDR2 FRNRAP. The DNA of the CDR3 is TGTGCTAGTGGTTTGTCAGGTACAAACTACGAGCAGTACTTC. Translation: CASGLSGTNYEQYF.

This clone was picked up one time. The chain couples TRBV19 to TRBJ2-2; weak D call: TRBD1 (5 bases). The CDR3 extends over 16 amino acids. Trimming took 4 bases from V and 1 from J, leaving 13 bases between them. The germline CDR1 and CDR2 sequences are LNHDA and SQIVND (reference sequence). The DNA of the CDR3 is TGTGCCAGTAGTACTCCCACAGGCCTGAACACCGGGGAGCTGTTTTTT. It specifies CASSTPTGLNTGELFF.

The chain employs TRBV18 and TRBJ2-7; TRBD1 aligns across 10 bases. Per the germline V gene, CDR1 is KGHSH and CDR2 is LQKENI. This CDR3 is built from 15 residues. Losses at the gene ends were 3 bases for V and 5 bases for J; bases not matched to a gene: 7. DNA for the CDR3: TGTGCCAGCTCACCTTGGGACAGGGGTACGGACGAGCAGTACTTC. This sequence encodes CASSPWDRGTDEQYF.

This chain joins TRBV30 and TRBJ1-6; D unresolved. The CDR3 is 17 amino acids. V gave up 0 bases and J gave up 6 bases, with 18 bases separating them. CDR1 is GTSNPN and CDR2 is SVGIG in the germline V gene (reference sequence). The CDR3 DNA is TGTGCCTGGAGTGTAGGAACTGACTCTATCCCTAATTCACCCCTCCACTTT. Encoded protein: CAWSVGTDSIPNSPLHF.

Comments on this clone: Its ends do not fully match the called genes, so a read error is possible. The sample contains more than one DNA sequence encoding this CDR3. This chain joins TRBV29-1 and TRBJ2-1; D unclear. Germline CDR1 is SQVTM and CDR2 is ANQGSEA. The CDR3 extends over 15 amino acids. The CDR3 protein is CSVVLQWSSYNEQFF. In DNA form, the CDR3 reads TGCAGCGTTGTTCTCCAGTGGAGCTCCTACAATGAGCAATTCTTC.

The genes are TRBV7-2 and TRBJ1-3; unclear D gene. The CDR3 is made up of 14 amino acids. Trimming stripped 2 bases from V and 0 bases from J, with 5 bases between. Germline V CDR1 and CDR2: SGHTA, FQGNSA. The CDR3 coding sequence is TGTGCCAGCAGCTTAACTATCTCTGGAAACACCATATATTTT. Protein product: CASSLTISGNTIYF.

The chain has TRBV28 and TRBJ1-1; a possible D gene is TRBD1 (5 bases). Germline loops: CDR1 MDHEN, CDR2 SYDVKM. Trimming shortened V by 4 bases and J by 1 base, and 10 bases separated the two germline ends. This CDR3 is 14 amino acids long. CDR3 in amino acids: CASSSPGQNTEAFF. CDR3 bases: TGTGCCAGCAGTTCCCCGGGGCAGAACACTGAAGCTTTCTTT.

The rearrangement uses TRBV28 and TRBJ1-2; a weak D match, TRBD1 (5 bases). Trimming took off 9 bases at V and 8 bases at J, with 22 bases between the two ends. CDR3 length: 14 amino acids. The V gene's germline CDR1 is MDHEN and CDR2 SYDVKM. The CDR3: CASVRGTGSNGYTF. The CDR3 DNA is TGTGCCAGTGTTCGAGGAACAGGTTCCAACGGCTACACCTTC.